The entry below gives a single T cell receptor (beta chain) sequence along with its context. Described treatment: roughly 20 received Ad26.COV2.S at low or high dose, single or two shots; several received placebo; per-sample allocation not given. Sample collection was performed on day 63 after the first vaccine or placebo injection. Its platform was an Ad26 vector, and its expressed antigen was Wuhan-strain SARS-CoV-2 spike. This specimen belongs to a study of Ad26.COV2.S vaccination and SARS-CoV-2 variants. Germline CDR1 SGHRS, CDR2 YFSETQ. Trimming left V 2 bases short and J 2 bases short, with 1 base between. The CDR3 is 11 amino acids. Profiling relied on immunoSEQ multiplex PCR, and the TCRdb table lists in-frame clones only, not all of them. The sample yields some 480,000 clones, about 83% seen once.

V usage is TRBV5-1 and J usage is TRBJ2-5, with D unresolved. The sample in question was peripheral blood, obtained in a trial of Ad26.COV2.S vaccine versus placebo. The TCR originated in a person aged 18-65 years who received the Ad26.COV2.S COVID-19 vaccine or a placebo. The CDR3 bases are TGCGCCAGCAGCTTACAAGAGACCCAGTACTTC. Protein product: CASSLQETQYF.